Detailed here is one T cell receptor beta chain. Antigen unknown. Documented time point: sample taken at primary tumor resection. The cohort: 70 to 85 early-stage, untreated non-small cell lung cancer patients. Without sorting, whole RNA was sequenced from tumor, nontumor lung or frozen PBMC. The sample originates from a study of spatial heterogeneity in lung cancer. At the level of the study: Each unique TCR and UMI combination was seen more than ten times on average in raw reads.

Study-wide results and caveats: Tumor mutation counts were tracked by expanded intratumoral alpha and beta TCR counts.

TCRdb processed the 5' RACE reads anew with MiXCR; each CDR3 protein has one entry. The data show 20,000 to 25,000 distinct CDR3 sequences, with about 9.3% seen just once and less than 9.5% held by the top ten. The TCR comes from a male donor with early-stage non-small cell lung cancer. The sample consisted of lung tumor tissue, taken at surgery.

Here the CDR3 DNA reads TGTGCCAGCAGCCCGCAGGGCCAAACGGGAGGAAACACCATATATTTT. Its translation is CASSPQGQTGGNTIYF. This chain links TRBV5-6 with TRBJ1-3; maybe TRBD1 (5 bases). V lost 4 bases, J lost 4 bases, and 18 bases lay in between. The length of the CDR3 is 16 residues. Germline CDR1 and CDR2: SGHDT and YYEEEE.